This TCR beta chain was recovered during a study of T cells in Graves' hyperthyroidism and ophthalmopathy. Study outcomes and limitations: Ophthalmopathy stood apart from stable hyperthyroidism in a 13 V-J model.

This clonotype was recorded at least ten times. Its specificity is unknown. Amplification of TCR beta CDR3 regions was performed using RNA transcripts as template. During a first-round RT-PCR of the TCR CDR3, the HTBI primer set was used. TCRdb redid the calling of the multiplex PCR reads with MiXCR, one entry per CDR3 protein. Of about 760,000 distinct CDR3 sequences in the sample, approximately 40% were seen once. Sequenced material: blood. This receptor was taken from a woman between 35 and 50 years old with Graves' hyperthyroidism.

The CDR3 DNA is TGCAGTGCGGACGGTCTCGACCGCTACGAGCAGTACTTC. As protein: CSADGLDRYEQYF. V and J are TRBV20-1 and TRBJ2-7; the D is unclear. CDR1 and CDR2 (germline): DFQATT, SNEGSKA (reference sequence). This CDR3 comprises 13 residues. V was clipped by 6 bases and J by 3 bases, with 15 bases between them.